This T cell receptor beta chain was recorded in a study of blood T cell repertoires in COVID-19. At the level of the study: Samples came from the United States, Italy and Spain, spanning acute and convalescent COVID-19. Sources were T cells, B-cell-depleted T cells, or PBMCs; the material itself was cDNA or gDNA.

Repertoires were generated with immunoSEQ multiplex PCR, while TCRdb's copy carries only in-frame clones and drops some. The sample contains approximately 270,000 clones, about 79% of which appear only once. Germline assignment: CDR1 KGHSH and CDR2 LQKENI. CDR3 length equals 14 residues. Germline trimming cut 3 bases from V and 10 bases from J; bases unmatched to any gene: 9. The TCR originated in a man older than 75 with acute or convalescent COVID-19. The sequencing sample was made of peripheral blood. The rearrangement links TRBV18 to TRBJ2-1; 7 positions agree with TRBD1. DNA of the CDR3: TGTGCCAGCTCACCGCAACAGGGGAAAGGGGAGCAGTTCTTC. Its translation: CASSPQQGKGEQFF.